The clone carrying this T cell receptor (beta chain) was counted between two and nine times. MiXCR, run by TCRdb on the RT-PCR reads, gives a single entry per CDR3 protein. In the table there are about 40,000 distinct CDR3 sequences, about 30% of which are singletons. These data are taken from a study of patients and donors after allogeneic stem cell transplantation. The receptor was derived from a human donor who was either an allogeneic HSCT recipient or a stem cell or donor lymphocyte infusion donor (not recorded which). It is not recorded whose cells these are; they may come from a transplant donor. Sequenced input: blood, either unsorted or a sorted T cell fraction (not recorded which).

The CDR3 DNA reads as TGTGCCAGCAGGATCCCGGGAGTAAGCACAGATACGCAGTATTTT. Amino acid sequence: CASRIPGVSTDTQYF. The J gene is TRBJ2-3, the V gene TRBV6-1; D might be TRBD2 (6 bases). Trimming pared 6 bases from V and 0 bases from J, leaving 13 bases between. The germline gives CDR1 MNHNS, CDR2 SASEGT. The CDR3 runs 15 residues.